Listed below are T cell receptor beta chains from one sample, sequenced in a study of identical twins. TCRdb re-called the 5' RACE reads with MiXCR, one entry per CDR3 protein. The sample yields under 900,000 distinct CDR3 sequences, approximately 18% seen once. The same specimen was also included in a second study, on T cells expressing NK-cell markers.

Sequencing input: PBMCs. The receptors stem from a woman younger than 30 in good health. Both conserved end residues are part of each CDR3. D genes are given only for firm matches. Not all rows give a size; the values are once, few, many and, for expanded clones, a class.

TRBV6-5,TRBJ2-7,.,.,CASRAGREQYF,TGTGCCAGCAGGGCGGGTCGCGAGCAGTACTTC
TRBV12-3/TRBV12-4,TRBJ1-5,.,.,CASSFNLNQPQHF,TGTGCCAGCAGTTTTAACCTCAATCAGCCCCAGCATTTT
TRBV6-5,TRBJ1-5,.,many,CASRMGDQPQHF,TGTGCCAGCAGGATGGGCGATCAGCCCCAGCATTTT
TRBV28,TRBJ1-1,.,.,CASSGGLMNTEAFF,TGTGCCAGCAGTGGAGGACTCATGAACACTGAAGCTTTCTTT
TRBV12-3/TRBV12-4,TRBJ1-2,TRBD1,few,CASSLQDRRAPRGYTF,TGTGCCAGCAGTCTACAGGACAGGAGGGCCCCTCGCGGCTACACCTTC
TRBV10-3,TRBJ2-7,TRBD1,.,CAINRGQAPYEQYF,TGTGCCATCAACCGGGGACAGGCCCCGTACGAGCAGTACTTC
TRBV7-9,TRBJ2-4,.,once,CASSFLAIRPNIQYF,TGTGCCAGCAGCTTCCTCGCGATAAGACCAAACATTCAGTACTTC
TRBV12-3/TRBV12-4,TRBJ2-7,TRBD1,once,CASSPDRGGHEQYF,TGTGCCAGCAGTCCGGACAGGGGAGGCCACGAGCAGTACTTC
TRBV6-1,TRBJ2-2,.,.,CASSGSRSGNTGELFF,TGTGCCAGCAGTGGATCTCGGAGCGGTAACACCGGGGAGCTGTTTTTT
TRBV20-1,TRBJ2-1,TRBD2,.,CSARASGFGGRASSYNEQFF,TGCAGTGCTAGAGCGTCAGGGTTTGGCGGGAGGGCCTCCTCCTACAATGAGCAGTTCTTC
TRBV11-2,TRBJ2-3,.,few,CAATRGQTVDSTDTQYF,TGTGCCGCGACCCGGGGGCAGACAGTAGATAGCACAGATACGCAGTATTTT
TRBV29-1,TRBJ1-2,.,few,CSVEGAGDDYGYTF,TGCAGCGTTGAGGGGGCGGGCGATGACTATGGCTACACCTTC
TRBV6-6,TRBJ1-5,TRBD1,few,CASQGGRGQPQHF,TGTGCCAGCCAGGGGGGTCGGGGTCAGCCCCAGCATTTT
TRBV12-3/TRBV12-4,TRBJ2-5,.,few,CASSETAVLYF,TGTGCCAGCAGCGAGACGGCGGTCCTGTACTTC
TRBV7-3,TRBJ2-3,.,.,CASSFGGGFEDTQYF,TGTGCCAGCAGCTTTGGAGGGGGGTTTGAGGATACGCAGTATTTT
TRBV5-1,TRBJ1-2,.,.,CASSLAPWSGEAHYGYTF,TGCGCCAGCAGCTTGGCGCCTTGGTCAGGGGAAGCCCACTATGGCTACACCTTC
TRBV20-1,TRBJ2-7,.,few,CSAWHLSYEQYF,TGCAGTGCATGGCACCTCTCCTACGAGCAGTACTTC
TRBV6-1,TRBJ1-6,.,few,CASTPGTYNSPLHF,TGTGCCAGCACTCCCGGCACCTATAATTCACCCCTCCACTTT
TRBV19,TRBJ1-2,.,.,CASSRPTANYGYTF,TGTGCCAGTAGTCGCCCGACAGCGAACTATGGCTACACCTTC
TRBV20-1,TRBJ1-2,.,.,CSAPVSEANYGYTF,TGCAGTGCCCCCGTTTCGGAGGCTAACTATGGCTACACCTTC
TRBV20-1,TRBJ2-1,TRBD1,.,CSAGAGQGAYNEQFF,TGCAGTGCTGGGGCGGGACAGGGAGCCTACAATGAGCAGTTCTTC
TRBV12-3/TRBV12-4,TRBJ2-3,.,.,CASSSDSGSSTDTQYF,TGTGCCAGCAGTTCCGACTCCGGATCTAGCACAGATACGCAGTATTTT
TRBV20-1,TRBJ2-1,.,few,CSATPSYNEQFF,TGCAGTGCTACCCCTTCTTACAATGAGCAGTTCTTC
TRBV2,TRBJ1-2,TRBD1,few,CASRRTGANGYTF,TGTGCCAGCAGGCGGACAGGGGCGAATGGCTACACCTTC
TRBV12-3/TRBV12-4,TRBJ1-6,.,few,CASSLRGVYNSPLHF,TGTGCCAGCAGCTTGAGGGGGGTTTATAATTCACCCCTCCACTTT
TRBV7-6,TRBJ1-2,.,few,CASTTTREYGYTF,TGTGCCAGCACCACAACTAGGGAGTATGGCTACACCTTC
TRBV6-2/TRBV6-3,TRBJ1-5,.,few,CASSYGQANQPQHF,TGTGCCAGCAGTTACGGCCAGGCGAATCAGCCCCAGCATTTT
TRBV24-1,TRBJ2-3,.,few,CATSARGQTDTQYF,TGTGCCACCAGTGCTCGGGGGCAGACAGATACGCAGTATTTT
TRBV12-3/TRBV12-4,TRBJ2-7,TRBD1,.,CASSCGDRARLSYEQYF,TGTGCCAGCAGTTGCGGAGACAGGGCTCGGTTATCCTACGAGCAGTACTTC
TRBV20-1,TRBJ1-5,.,few,CSAGTSLPAQHF,TGCAGTGCAGGGACGTCCCTCCCGGCCCAGCATTTT
TRBV5-1,TRBJ1-2,.,.,CASNHGQLNYGYTF,TGCGCCAGCAACCACGGACAGCTTAACTATGGCTACACCTTC
TRBV20-1,TRBJ2-5,.,few,CSARGSGWQETQYF,TGCAGTGCTAGAGGTAGCGGCTGGCAAGAGACCCAGTACTTC
TRBV30,TRBJ2-1,.,.,CAWSALGGIDEQFF,TGTGCCTGGAGTGCTCTTGGAGGGATTGATGAGCAGTTCTTC
TRBV19,TRBJ1-1,.,few,CASSKYGTLNTEAFF,TGTGCCAGTAGTAAATACGGGACACTTAACACTGAAGCTTTCTTT
TRBV12-3/TRBV12-4,TRBJ2-7,.,.,CASSSPRFLGNEQYF,TGTGCCAGCAGTTCGCCTCGGTTTTTAGGTAACGAGCAGTACTTC
TRBV3-1,TRBJ2-2,.,.,CASSLHGGGGELFF,TGTGCCAGCAGCCTCCACGGGGGTGGCGGGGAGCTGTTTTTT
TRBV20-1,TRBJ1-2,.,few,CSAKGVSNYGYTF,TGCAGTGCTAAGGGGGTTTCTAACTATGGCTACACCTTC
TRBV11-2,TRBJ2-3,.,.,CASSPRQAIDTQYF,TGTGCCAGCAGCCCCCGACAGGCCATAGATACGCAGTATTTT
TRBV6-2/TRBV6-3,TRBJ2-2,TRBD1,.,CASTPMMGSARGGTGTGELFF,TGTGCCAGCACTCCTATGATGGGGTCAGCCCGCGGAGGGACAGGGACCGGGGAGCTGTTTTTT
TRBV7-6,TRBJ2-7,.,.,CASSLEGSESYEQYF,TGTGCCAGCAGCTTAGAGGGTAGCGAGTCCTACGAGCAGTACTTC
TRBV30,TRBJ1-6,TRBD1,.,CAWRGQGDSPLHF,TGTGCCTGGAGGGGACAGGGAGATTCACCCCTCCACTTT
TRBV20-1,TRBJ2-7,TRBD2,.,CSATGGNSYEQYF,TGCAGTGCTACGGGGGGGAACTCCTACGAGCAGTACTTC
TRBV21-1,TRBJ2-7,.,few,CASSEDSPQQIYEQYF,TGTGCCAGCAGCGAGGACAGCCCTCAACAAATTTACGAGCAGTACTTC
TRBV5-1,TRBJ1-2,.,few,CASSLSEGTGGYTF,TGCGCCAGCAGCTTGTCAGAGGGGACGGGTGGCTACACCTTC
TRBV20-1,TRBJ2-5,.,.,CSASEHGEGETQYF,TGCAGTGCTAGCGAGCACGGAGAGGGAGAGACCCAGTACTTC
TRBV12-3/TRBV12-4,TRBJ1-4,.,.,CASSLAKGRGREKLFF,TGTGCCAGCAGTTTAGCGAAGGGCAGGGGACGCGAAAAACTGTTTTTT
TRBV12-5,TRBJ2-5,.,few,CASGLEEETQYF,TGTGCTAGTGGTTTGGAGGAAGAGACCCAGTACTTC
TRBV5-1,TRBJ1-4,.,few,CASSLAGQRGEKLFF,TGCGCCAGCAGCTTGGCCGGGCAGCGTGGTGAAAAACTGTTTTTT
TRBV6-5,TRBJ1-1,.,few,CASSYSGDTAFF,TGTGCCAGCAGTTACTCTGGGGACACGGCTTTCTTT
TRBV6-2/TRBV6-3,TRBJ2-1,.,.,CASSPYPDTNEQFF,TGTGCCAGCAGTCCCTACCCGGACACCAATGAGCAGTTCTTC